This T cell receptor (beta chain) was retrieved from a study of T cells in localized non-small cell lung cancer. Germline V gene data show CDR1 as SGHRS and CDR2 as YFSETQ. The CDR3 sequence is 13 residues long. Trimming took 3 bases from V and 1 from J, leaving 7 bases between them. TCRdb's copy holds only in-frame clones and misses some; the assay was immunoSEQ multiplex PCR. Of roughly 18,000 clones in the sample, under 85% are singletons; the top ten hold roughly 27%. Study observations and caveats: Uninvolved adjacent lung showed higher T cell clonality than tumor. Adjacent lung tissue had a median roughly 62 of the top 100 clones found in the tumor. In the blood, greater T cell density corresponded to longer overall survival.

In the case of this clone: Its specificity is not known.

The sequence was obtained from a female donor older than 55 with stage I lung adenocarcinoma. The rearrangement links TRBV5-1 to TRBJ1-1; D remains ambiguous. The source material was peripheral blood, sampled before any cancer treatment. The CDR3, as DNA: TGCGCCAGCAGCTCCCTCGCGAACACTGAAGCTTTCTTT. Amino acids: CASSSLANTEAFF.